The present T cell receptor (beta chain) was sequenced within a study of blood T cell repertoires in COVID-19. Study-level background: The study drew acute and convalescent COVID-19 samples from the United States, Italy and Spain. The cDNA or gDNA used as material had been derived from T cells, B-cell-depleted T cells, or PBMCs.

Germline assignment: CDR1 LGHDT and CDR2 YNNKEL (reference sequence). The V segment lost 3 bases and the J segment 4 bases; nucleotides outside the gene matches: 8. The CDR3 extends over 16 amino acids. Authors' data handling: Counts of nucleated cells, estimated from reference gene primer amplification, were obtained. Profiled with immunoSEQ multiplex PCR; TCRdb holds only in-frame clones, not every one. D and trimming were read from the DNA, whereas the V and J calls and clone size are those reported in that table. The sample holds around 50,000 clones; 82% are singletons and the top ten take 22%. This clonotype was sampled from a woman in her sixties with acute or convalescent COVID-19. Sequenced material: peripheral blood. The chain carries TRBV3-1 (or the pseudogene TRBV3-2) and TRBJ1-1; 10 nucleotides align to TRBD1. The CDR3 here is CASSQLPGQGSTEAFF. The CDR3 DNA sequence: TGTGCCAGCAGCCAGCTTCCGGGACAGGGGTCCACTGAAGCTTTCTTT.